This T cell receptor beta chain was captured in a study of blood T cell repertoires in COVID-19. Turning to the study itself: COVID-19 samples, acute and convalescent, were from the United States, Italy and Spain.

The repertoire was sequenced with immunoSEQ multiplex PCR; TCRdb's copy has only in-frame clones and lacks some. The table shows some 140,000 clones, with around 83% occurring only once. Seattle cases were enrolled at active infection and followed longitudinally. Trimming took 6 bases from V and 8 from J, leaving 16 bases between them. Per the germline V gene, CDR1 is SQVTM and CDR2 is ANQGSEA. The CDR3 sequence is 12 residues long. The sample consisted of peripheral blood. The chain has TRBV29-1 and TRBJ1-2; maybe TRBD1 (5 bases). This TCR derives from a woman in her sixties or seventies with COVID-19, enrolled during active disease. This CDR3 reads CSVGGGGIGYTF. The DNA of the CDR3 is TGCAGCGTGGGTGGGGGAGGGATCGGCTACACCTTC. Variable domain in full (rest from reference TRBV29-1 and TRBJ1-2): SAVISQKPSRDICQRGTSLTIQCQVDSQVTMMFWYRQQPGQSLTLIATANQGSEATYESGFVIDKFPISRPNLTFSTLTVSNMSPEDSSIYLCSVGGGGIGYTFGSGTRLTVV.